This T cell receptor beta chain was profiled in a study of tumor-infiltrating lymphocytes in oesophageal squamous cell carcinoma. J was trimmed by 9 bases and V by 2 bases; bases with no gene match: 4. The CDR3 has 14 amino acids. Germline V gives CDR1 SGHTA, CDR2 FQGNSA. From the PCR reads, TCRdb called clonotypes with MiXCR, one entry per CDR3 protein. Of roughly 15,000 distinct CDR3 sequences listed, 53% are singletons. The source is a male donor with esophageal squamous cell carcinoma. The V gene is TRBV7-2, the J gene TRBJ2-1; 10 bases are shared with TRBD2. Material: esophageal tumor tissue. CDR3 DNA sequence: TGTGCCAGCAGCTTACTAGCGGGAGTGGGTGAGCAGTTCTTC. The encoded protein is CASSLLAGVGEQFF. The full variable domain, its missing parts supplied by reference TRBV7-2 and TRBJ2-1, is GAGVSQSPSNKVTEKGKDVELRCDPISGHTALYWYRQSLGQGLEFLIYFQGNSAPDKSGLPSDRFSAERTGGSVSTLTIQRTQQEDSAVYLCASSLLAGVGEQFFGPGTRLTVL.